This T cell receptor (beta chain) was profiled in a study of cytomegalovirus exposure and HLA in healthy donors. Study overall: Genetic ancestry analysis placed around four fifths of the roughly 400 donors that were genotyped in the Caucasian-associated cluster.

Study findings and constraints: It was confirmed in vitro that a few of the CMV-associated chains were specific for CMV antigens. Presence/absence analyses treated sequencing depth as roughly uniform across donors. Later on, an analysis showed TCR association rates differing by HLA locus, with DRB1 the most and HLA-C the fewest.

Vbeta (60) and Jbeta (13) primers were used in the PCR. Produced via immunoSEQ multiplex PCR; TCRdb's table is partial and in-frame only. The repertoire holds some 140,000 clones, with 74% as singletons. Details on this clone: Its target is unknown.

Per the germline V gene, CDR1 is SQVTM and CDR2 is ANQGSEA. This CDR3 is 11 amino acids long. V lost 5 bases and J lost 11; bases outside the gene matches: 5. This receptor was obtained from a man aged 18-30 years in good health and CMV-seropositive. Sequenced material: PBMCs. V gene TRBV29-1 combines with J gene TRBJ2-4, with 8 bases identical to TRBD2. The CDR3 bases are TGCAGCGTTTGGACTAGCTCGGTTCAGTACTTC. Amino acids: CSVWTSSVQYF.